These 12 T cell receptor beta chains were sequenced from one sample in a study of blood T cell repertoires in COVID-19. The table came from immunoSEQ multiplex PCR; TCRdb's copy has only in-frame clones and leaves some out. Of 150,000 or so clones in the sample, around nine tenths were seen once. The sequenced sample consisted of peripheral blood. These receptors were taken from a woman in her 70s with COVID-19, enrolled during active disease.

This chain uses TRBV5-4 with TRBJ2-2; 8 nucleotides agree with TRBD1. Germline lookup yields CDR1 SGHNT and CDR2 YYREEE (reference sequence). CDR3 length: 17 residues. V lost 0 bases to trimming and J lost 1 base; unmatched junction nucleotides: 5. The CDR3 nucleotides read TGTGCCAGCAGCTTGGAACAGGACAGGGTGAACACCGGGGAGCTGTTTTTT. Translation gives CASSLEQDRVNTGELFF.

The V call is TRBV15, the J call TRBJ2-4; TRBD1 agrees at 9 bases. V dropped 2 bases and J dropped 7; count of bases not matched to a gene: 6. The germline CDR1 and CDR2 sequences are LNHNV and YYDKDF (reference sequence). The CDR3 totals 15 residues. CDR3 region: CATSRSGTGSNIQYF. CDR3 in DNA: TGTGCCACCAGCAGATCCGGGACAGGGAGTAACATTCAGTACTTC.

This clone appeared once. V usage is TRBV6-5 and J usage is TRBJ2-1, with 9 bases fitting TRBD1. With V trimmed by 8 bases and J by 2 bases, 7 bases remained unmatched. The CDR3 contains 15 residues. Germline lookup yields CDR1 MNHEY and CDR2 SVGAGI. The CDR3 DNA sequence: TGTGCCAGCGCCAGAGGACAGGGGACCTACAATGAGCAGTTCTTC. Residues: CASARGQGTYNEQFF.

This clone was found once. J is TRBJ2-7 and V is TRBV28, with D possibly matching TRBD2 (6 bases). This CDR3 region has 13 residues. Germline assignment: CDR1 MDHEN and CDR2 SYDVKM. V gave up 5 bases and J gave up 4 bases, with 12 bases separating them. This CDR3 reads CASSPQEGYEQYF. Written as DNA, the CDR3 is TGTGCCAGCAGTCCTCAGGAGGGGTACGAGCAGTACTTC.

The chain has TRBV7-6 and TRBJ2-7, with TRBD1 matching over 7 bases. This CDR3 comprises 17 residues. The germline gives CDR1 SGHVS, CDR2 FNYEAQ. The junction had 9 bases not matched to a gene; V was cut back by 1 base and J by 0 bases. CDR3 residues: CASSLGPTGVSSYEQYF. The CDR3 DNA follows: TGTGCCAGCAGCTTAGGGCCTACAGGGGTGAGCTCCTACGAGCAGTACTTC.

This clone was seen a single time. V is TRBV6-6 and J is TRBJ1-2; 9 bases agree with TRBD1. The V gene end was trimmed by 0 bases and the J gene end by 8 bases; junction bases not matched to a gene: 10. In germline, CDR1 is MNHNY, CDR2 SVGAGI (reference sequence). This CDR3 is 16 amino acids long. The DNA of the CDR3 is TGTGCCAGCAGTTACTCCGGGACAGGGCTCGGTTGGGGCTACACCTTC. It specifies CASSYSGTGLGWGYTF.

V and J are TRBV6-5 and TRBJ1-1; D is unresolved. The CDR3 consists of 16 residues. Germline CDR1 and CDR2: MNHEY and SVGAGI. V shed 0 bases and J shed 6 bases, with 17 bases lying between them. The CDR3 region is CASSYSIAVTIAEAFF. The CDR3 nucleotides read TGTGCCAGCAGTTACTCGATTGCGGTAACAATCGCTGAAGCTTTCTTT.

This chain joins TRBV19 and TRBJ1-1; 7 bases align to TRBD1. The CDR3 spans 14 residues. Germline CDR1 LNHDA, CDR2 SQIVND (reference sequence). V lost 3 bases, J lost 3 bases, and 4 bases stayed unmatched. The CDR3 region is CASSIGRGDTEAFF. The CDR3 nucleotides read TGTGCCAGTAGTATCGGCAGGGGGGACACTGAAGCTTTCTTT.

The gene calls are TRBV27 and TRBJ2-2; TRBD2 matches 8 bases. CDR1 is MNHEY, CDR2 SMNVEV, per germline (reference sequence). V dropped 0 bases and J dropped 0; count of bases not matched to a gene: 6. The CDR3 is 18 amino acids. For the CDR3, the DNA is TGTGCCAGCAGTTTATCGTTGGCGGGGGGCCCGAACACCGGGGAGCTGTTTTTT. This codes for CASSLSLAGGPNTGELFF.

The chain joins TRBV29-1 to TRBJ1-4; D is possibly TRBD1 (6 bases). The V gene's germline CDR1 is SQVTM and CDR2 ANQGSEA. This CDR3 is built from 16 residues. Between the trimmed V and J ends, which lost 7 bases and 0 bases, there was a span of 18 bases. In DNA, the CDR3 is TGCAGCGCTCCGTCGGGACACGATGCAACTAATGAAAAACTGTTTTTT. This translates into CSAPSGHDATNEKLFF.

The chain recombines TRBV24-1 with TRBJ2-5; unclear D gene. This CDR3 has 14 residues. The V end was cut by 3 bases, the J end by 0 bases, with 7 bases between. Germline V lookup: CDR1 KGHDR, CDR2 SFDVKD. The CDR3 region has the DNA TGTGCCACCAGTGATGAAGCGTACCAAGAGACCCAGTACTTC. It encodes CATSDEAYQETQYF.

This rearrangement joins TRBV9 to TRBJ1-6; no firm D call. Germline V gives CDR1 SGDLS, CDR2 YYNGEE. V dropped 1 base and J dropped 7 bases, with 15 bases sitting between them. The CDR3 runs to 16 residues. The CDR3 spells CASSVHEGSTNSPLHF. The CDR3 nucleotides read TGTGCCAGCAGCGTACACGAAGGGAGTACGAATTCACCCCTCCACTTT.